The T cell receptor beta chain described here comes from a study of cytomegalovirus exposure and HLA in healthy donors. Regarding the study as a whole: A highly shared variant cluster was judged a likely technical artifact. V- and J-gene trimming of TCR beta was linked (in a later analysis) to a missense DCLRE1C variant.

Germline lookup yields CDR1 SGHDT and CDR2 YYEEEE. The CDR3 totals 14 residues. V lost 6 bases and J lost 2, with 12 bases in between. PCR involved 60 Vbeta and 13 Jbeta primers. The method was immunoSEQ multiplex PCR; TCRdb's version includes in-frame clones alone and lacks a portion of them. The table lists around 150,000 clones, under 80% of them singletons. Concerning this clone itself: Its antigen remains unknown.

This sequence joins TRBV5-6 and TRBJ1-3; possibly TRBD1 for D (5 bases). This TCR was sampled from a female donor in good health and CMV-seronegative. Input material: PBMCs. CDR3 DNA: TGTGCCAGCACCCTAGGGGCCCCTGGAAACACCATATATTTT. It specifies CASTLGAPGNTIYF.